The 20 T cell receptor beta chains below all came from one sample that was sequenced in a study of T cell changes during pregnancy in multiple sclerosis (dated 2019 in TCRdb). The library was obtained by the immunoSEQ multiplex PCR assay. TCRdb limited this immuneACCESS table to in-frame rearrangements with V and J called. A share of clones is missing; checked studies link under half to unresolved V genes, and the rest is unexplained. Counted in this sample were more than 70,000 clones; roughly 89% of them appeared once. In total, the top ten clones hold around 1.7% of the sample. This specimen was peripheral blood, taken after pregnancy. These receptors all stem from a female donor in good health, enrolled as a control in a pregnancy study.

This clone was seen just once. The J gene is TRBJ1-4, the V gene TRBV7-6; D not resolved. CDR1 and CDR2 (germline): SGHVS, FNYEAQ. The CDR3 totals 16 residues. V was clipped by 4 bases and J by 2 bases, with 14 bases between them. CDR3 in DNA: TGTGCCAGCAGCTCCGCGGGGAGGAGGACTAATGAAAAACTGTTTTTT. It specifies CASSSAGRRTNEKLFF.

This chain connects TRBV10-3 to TRBJ2-1, with 9 nucleotides matching TRBD1. The CDR3 runs to 13 residues. Germline CDR1 is ENHRY and CDR2 is SYGVKD. The V gene end was trimmed by 10 bases and the J gene end by 8 bases; junction bases not matched to a gene: 9. The CDR3 is CATAGTGIHEQFF. The CDR3 coding sequence is TGTGCCACGGCCGGGACAGGGATCCATGAGCAGTTCTTC.

V and J are TRBV6-5 and TRBJ1-2; 11 bases are a match to TRBD1. Germline V gives CDR1 MNHEY, CDR2 SVGAGI. The CDR3 consists of 13 residues. With 6 bases clipped from V and 10 bases from J, the junction kept 7 bases outside the gene matches. The CDR3 nucleotides read TGTGCCAGCAGAAATCCGGGACAGGGGGACTACACCTTC. Amino acids: CASRNPGQGDYTF.

This clone showed up just once. The chain recombines TRBV28 with TRBJ1-5; maybe TRBD1 (6 bases). Germline V gives CDR1 MDHEN, CDR2 SYDVKM. Trimming took 4 bases from V and 3 from J, leaving 13 bases between them. There are 15 residues in the CDR3. The CDR3 sequence is CASSSTTGLNQPQHF. The CDR3 nucleotides are TGTGCCAGCAGTTCCACGACAGGCCTCAATCAGCCCCAGCATTTT.

This clone has just one count. The J gene is TRBJ1-1, the V gene TRBV18; no definite D call. The CDR3 extends over 13 amino acids. Trimming cost V 2 bases and J 10 bases, with 14 bases left between them. The germline CDR1 and CDR2 sequences are KGHSH and LQKENI. CDR3 in amino acids: CASSPSPGIAAFF. The DNA for the CDR3 is TGTGCCAGCTCACCAAGTCCCGGGATCGCAGCTTTCTTT.

The chain links TRBV10-3 to TRBJ2-3; possibly TRBD1 for D (6 bases). V lost 7 bases and J lost 2, with 13 bases in between. CDR3 length equals 14 residues. Germline values: CDR1 ENHRY, CDR2 SYGVKD. DNA for the CDR3: TGTGCCATCACCGACCCAGGGGACACAGATACGCAGTATTTT. It is translated as CAITDPGDTDTQYF.

The chain employs TRBV5-6 and TRBJ2-3; TRBD1 might be the D (6 bases). The germline gives CDR1 SGHDT, CDR2 YYEEEE. There are 12 residues in the CDR3. With 4 bases removed from V and 11 bases from J, the gap between germline ends came to 14 bases. The CDR3 sequence is CASSGGRPGQYF. DNA for the CDR3: TGTGCCAGCAGCGGGGGCCGACCGGGGCAGTATTTT.

This sequence joins TRBV18 and TRBJ1-1, with a weak D call TRBD1 (5 bases). CDR1 KGHSH and CDR2 LQKENI come from the germline V gene. Trimming left V 1 base short and J 0 bases short, with 15 bases between. CDR3 size: 17 residues. CDR3 in DNA: TGTGCCAGCTCACCACGGATTGGGGCAGCCATGAACACTGAAGCTTTCTTT. Residues: CASSPRIGAAMNTEAFF.

The gene calls are TRBV6-5 and TRBJ1-1; D unclear. CDR3 length equals 13 residues. Germline loops: CDR1 MNHEY, CDR2 SVGAGI. V lost 3 bases, J lost 11 bases, and 16 bases lay in between. The CDR3 nucleotides read TGTGCCAGCAGTTATGGGAGAGGAGATAGGGCTTTCTTT. Its protein product is CASSYGRGDRAFF.

The chain couples TRBV7-9 to TRBJ1-1; D uncertain. The CDR3 spans 13 residues. Germline loops: CDR1 SEHNR, CDR2 FQNEAQ (reference sequence). V lost 2 bases and J 6 bases, leaving 10 bases between the germline ends. The CDR3 reads CASSLSSSAEAFF. In nucleotides, the CDR3 is TGTGCCAGCAGCTTAAGTAGTTCGGCTGAAGCTTTCTTT.

The table lists this clone with a count of one. This chain connects TRBV11-2 to TRBJ1-2; D is undetermined. CDR3 length equals 13 residues. CDR1 and CDR2 from the germline V gene are SGHAT and FQNNGV. V was cut by 7 bases and J by 4 bases, with 13 bases left in between. The CDR3 spells CASTEQLSYGYTF. Here the CDR3 DNA reads TGTGCCAGCACCGAACAGTTGTCCTATGGCTACACCTTC. The variable domain in full, completed from reference TRBV11-2 and TRBJ1-2, reads EAGVAQSPRYKIIEKRQSVAFWCNPISGHATLYWYQQILGQGPKLLIQFQNNGVVDDSQLPKDRFSAERLKGVDSTLKIQPAKLEDSAVYLCASTEQLSYGYTFGSGTRLTVV.

This chain joins TRBV5-1 and TRBJ2-5, with D hard to call. This CDR3 has 13 amino acids. Trimming pared 2 bases from V and 2 bases from J, leaving 7 bases between. Germline V CDR1 and CDR2: SGHRS, YFSETQ. The CDR3 protein is CASSFQSQETQYF. The CDR3 nucleotides read TGCGCCAGCAGCTTCCAGTCACAAGAGACCCAGTACTTC.

The gene calls are TRBV19 and TRBJ2-1, with 9 bases matching TRBD1. The germline CDR1 and CDR2 sequences are LNHDA and SQIVND (reference sequence). CDR3 length: 15 amino acids. V gave up 1 base and J gave up 4 bases; unmatched junction bases: 2. The CDR3: CASSIGDRAYNEQFF. CDR3 DNA: TGTGCCAGTAGTATAGGGGACAGGGCATACAATGAGCAGTTCTTC. The full variable domain, completed using reference TRBV19 and TRBJ2-1, is DGGITQSPKYLFRKEGQNVTLSCEQNLNHDAMYWYRQDPGQGLRLIYYSQIVNDFQKGDIAEGYSVSREKKESFPLTVTSAQKNPTAFYLCASSIGDRAYNEQFFGPGTRLTVL.

The rearrangement joins TRBV28 to TRBJ1-2; maybe TRBD1 (6 bases). The germline gives CDR1 MDHEN, CDR2 SYDVKM. Trimming removed 7 bases from V and 8 bases from J, with 26 bases in between. The CDR3 loop spans 16 amino acids. DNA of the CDR3: TGTGCCAGCACCCCGGGGGGGTTTGGCCAGGGGTTCGGCTACACCTTC. Protein product: CASTPGGFGQGFGYTF.

The chain carries TRBV4-2 and TRBJ1-5, with D unresolved. The CDR3 has 13 residues. Trimming took 0 bases from V and 6 from J, leaving 6 bases between them. The germline V gene encodes CDR1 LGHNA and CDR2 YNFKEQ. The chain's CDR3 is CASSQDHGQPQHF. CDR3 DNA sequence: TGTGCCAGCAGCCAAGATCACGGTCAGCCCCAGCATTTT.

The chain joins TRBV6-6 to TRBJ2-5; possibly TRBD2 for D (5 bases). The CDR3 is made up of 14 amino acids. Per germline, CDR1 MNHNY and CDR2 SVGAGI (reference sequence). V was clipped by 4 bases and J by 1 base, with 10 bases between them. The CDR3 bases are TGTGCCAGCAGTTTGGCTAGCACCCAAGAGACCCAGTACTTC. Its translation is CASSLASTQETQYF.

Points on this clone: One end of the junction varies from germline; a read error may be responsible. The chain carries TRBV7-2 and TRBJ1-1, with D possibly TRBD1 on 6 matching bases. This CDR3 is built from 14 residues. Germline V lookup: CDR1 SGHTA, CDR2 FQGNSA. CDR3 DNA: TGTGCCAGCAGGTTAGGACAGACGAACACTGAAGCTTTCTTT. Its protein product is CASRLGQTNTEAFF. Complete variable domain (other parts from reference TRBV7-2 and TRBJ1-1): GAGVSQSPSNKVTEKGKDVELRCDPISGHTALYWYRQSLGQGLEFLIYFQGNSAPDKSGLPSDRFSAERTGGSVSTLTIQRTQQEDSAVYLCASRLGQTNTEAFFGQGTRLTVV.

The V gene is TRBV29-1, the J gene TRBJ1-3; no clear D gene. Between the trimmed V and J ends, which lost 2 bases and 4 bases, there was a span of 9 bases. CDR3 size: 13 residues. Looked up from germline, CDR1 is SQVTM and CDR2 is ANQGSEA. CDR3: CSVERESGNTIYF. As DNA, the CDR3 is TGCAGCGTTGAACGAGAGTCCGGAAACACCATATATTTT.

The V and J genes are TRBV6-6 and TRBJ2-1; 7 nucleotides agree with TRBD1. Germline trimming cut 2 bases from V and 6 bases from J; bases unmatched to any gene: 7. CDR1 MNHNY and CDR2 SVGAGI come from the germline V gene (reference sequence). The CDR3 runs to 15 residues. The CDR3 spells CASSYPWDSFNEQFF. The DNA for the CDR3 is TGTGCCAGCAGTTACCCTTGGGACAGCTTCAATGAGCAGTTCTTC.

The gene calls are TRBV6-6 and TRBJ2-1; D might be TRBD2 (5 bases). Germline V gene lookup returns CDR1 MNHNY and CDR2 SVGAGI (reference sequence). V lost 6 bases and J 8 bases, leaving 17 bases between the germline ends. This CDR3 is built from 14 residues. The CDR3 reads CASSDTGFFDEQFF. DNA for the CDR3: TGTGCCAGCAGCGATACGGGGTTTTTCGATGAGCAGTTCTTC.